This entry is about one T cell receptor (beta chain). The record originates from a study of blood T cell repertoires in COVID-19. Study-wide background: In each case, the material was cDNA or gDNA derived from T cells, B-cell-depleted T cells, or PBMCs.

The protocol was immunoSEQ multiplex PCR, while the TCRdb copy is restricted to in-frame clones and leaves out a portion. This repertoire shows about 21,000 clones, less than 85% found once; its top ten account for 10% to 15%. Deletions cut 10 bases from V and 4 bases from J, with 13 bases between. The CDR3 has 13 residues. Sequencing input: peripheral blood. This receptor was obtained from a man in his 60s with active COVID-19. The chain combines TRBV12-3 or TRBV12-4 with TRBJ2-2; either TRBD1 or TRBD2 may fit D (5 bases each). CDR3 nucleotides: TGTGCCATCAGAGGGGTCGGCACCGGGGAGCTGTTTTTT. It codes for CAIRGVGTGELFF.